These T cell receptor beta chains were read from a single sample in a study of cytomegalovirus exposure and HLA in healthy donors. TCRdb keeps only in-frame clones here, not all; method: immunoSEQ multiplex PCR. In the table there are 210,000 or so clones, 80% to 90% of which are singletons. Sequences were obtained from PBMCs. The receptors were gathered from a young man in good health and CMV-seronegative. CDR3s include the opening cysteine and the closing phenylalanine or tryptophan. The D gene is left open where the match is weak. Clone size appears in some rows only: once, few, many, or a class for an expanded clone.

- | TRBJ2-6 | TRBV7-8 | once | TGTGCCAGCAGCCCCGTGGGCAGCTCTGGGGCCAACGTCCTGACTTTC | CASSPVGSSGANVLTF
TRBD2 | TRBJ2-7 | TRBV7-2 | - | TGTGCCAGCAGCTTAGGACTAGCGGGAAGCTACGAGCAGTACTTC | CASSLGLAGSYEQYF
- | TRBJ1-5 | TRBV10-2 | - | TGCGCCAGCAGTGAGAACAGCCCCAATCAGCCCCAGCATTTT | CASSENSPNQPQHF
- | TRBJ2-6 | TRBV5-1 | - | TGCGCCAGCAGCTTCACACAGAGATTCTCTGGGGCCAACGTCCTGACTTTC | CASSFTQRFSGANVLTF
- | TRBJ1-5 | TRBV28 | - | TGTGCCAGCAGTTTCGAGGGTTTCGTGGGTCAGCCCCAGCATTTT | CASSFEGFVGQPQHF
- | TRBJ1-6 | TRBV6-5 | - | TGTGCCAGCAGGCCCCCGGGGAGGGCCTCACCCCTCCACTTT | CASRPPGRASPLHF
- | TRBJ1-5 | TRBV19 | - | TGTGCCAGTTCTCCGGGGGTCAATCAGCCCCAGCATTTT | CASSPGVNQPQHF
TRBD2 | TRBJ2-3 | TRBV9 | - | TGTGCCAGTGAGAGCGGGATAGGCACAGATACGCAGTATTTT | CASESGIGTDTQYF
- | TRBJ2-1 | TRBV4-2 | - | TGTGCCAGCAGCCAAGACGAAGCGGAACCCAGGAGTGAGCAGTTCTTC | CASSQDEAEPRSEQFF
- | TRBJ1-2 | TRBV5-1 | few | TGCGCCAGCAGCCCGGCAGAGGGGGATGGCTACACCTTC | CASSPAEGDGYTF
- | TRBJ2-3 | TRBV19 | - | TGTGCCAGTAGTATGGGCAGTGAAGATACGCAGTATTTT | CASSMGSEDTQYF
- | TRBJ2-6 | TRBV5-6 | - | TGTGCCAGCAGCTTGTTGAGCTCTGGGGCCAACGGCCTGACTTTC | CASSLLSSGANGLTF
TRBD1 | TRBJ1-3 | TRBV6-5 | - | TGTGCCAGCAGCCTAACAGGGGCCTCTGGAAACACCATATATTTT | CASSLTGASGNTIYF
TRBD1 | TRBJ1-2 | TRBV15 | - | TGTGCCACCGAGGGGACAGGGGGCGTTGGCTACACCTTC | CATEGTGGVGYTF
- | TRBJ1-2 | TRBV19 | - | TGTGCCAGTAGTATCATACGGGATAACTATGGCTACACCTTC | CASSIIRDNYGYTF
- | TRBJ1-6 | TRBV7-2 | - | TGTGCCAGCAGCTTAGGACAGCTAAATTCACCCCTCCACTTT | CASSLGQLNSPLHF
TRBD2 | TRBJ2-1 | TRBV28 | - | TGTGCCAGCAGTCCGACTAGCGGGGATTACAATGAGCAGTTCTTC | CASSPTSGDYNEQFF
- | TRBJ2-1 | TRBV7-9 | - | TGTGCCAGCAGCTTAGGGGGGGGGACACCCTACAATGAGCAGTTCTTC | CASSLGGGTPYNEQFF
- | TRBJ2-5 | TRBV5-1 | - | TGCGCCAGCAGCTTGGATCAGGGAGGAGAGACCCAGTACTTC | CASSLDQGGETQYF
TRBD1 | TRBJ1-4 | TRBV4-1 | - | TGCGCCAGCAGCCGGACAGGGCCTAATGAAAAACTGTTTTTT | CASSRTGPNEKLFF
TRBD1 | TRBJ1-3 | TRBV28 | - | TGTGCCAGCAGGCCCTGGGACAGGGCCCCTTTCTCTGGAAACACCATATATTTT | CASRPWDRAPFSGNTIYF
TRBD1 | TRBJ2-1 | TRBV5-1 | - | TGCGCCAGCAGCCAGACAGGGAATCAGGGTGAGCAGTTCTTC | CASSQTGNQGEQFF
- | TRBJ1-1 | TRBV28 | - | TGTGCCAGCAGACGAACAGGGACGACTGAAGCTTTCTTT | CASRRTGTTEAFF
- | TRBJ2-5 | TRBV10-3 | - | TGTGCCATCAGTGAGGGGACATCTCAAGAGACCCAGTACTTC | CAISEGTSQETQYF
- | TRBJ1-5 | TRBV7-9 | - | TGTGCCAGCAGCTTAGCGGGGGCCAGACAGCCCCAGCATTTT | CASSLAGARQPQHF
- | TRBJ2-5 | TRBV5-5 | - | TGTGCCAGCAGCAATACAGGTGGCGGTGAGACCCAGTACTTC | CASSNTGGGETQYF
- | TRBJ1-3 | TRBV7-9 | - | TGTTCCAGCAGTTCTTCTGGAAACACCATATATTTT | CSSSSSGNTIYF
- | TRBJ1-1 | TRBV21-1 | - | TGTGCCAGCAGCAAAGACGGCCTCAGGGATACTGAAGCTTTCTTT | CASSKDGLRDTEAFF
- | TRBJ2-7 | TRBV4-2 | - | TGTGCCAGCAGCCCCGGGGGCTACGAGCAGTACTTC | CASSPGGYEQYF
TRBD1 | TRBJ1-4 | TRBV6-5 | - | TGTGCCAGCAGACAATCCCGGGACAGGGGTGAAAAACTGTTTTTT | CASRQSRDRGEKLFF
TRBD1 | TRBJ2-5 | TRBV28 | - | TGTGCCAGTCAACCGGGACAGAAAAACCAAGAGACCCAGTACTTC | CASQPGQKNQETQYF
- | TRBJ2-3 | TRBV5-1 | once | TGCGCCAGCAGCTCCAGGGCGAAAGATACGCAGTATTTT | CASSSRAKDTQYF
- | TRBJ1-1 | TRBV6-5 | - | TGTGCCAGCAGTCCTCGACTTTACGCTGAAGCTTTCTTT | CASSPRLYAEAFF
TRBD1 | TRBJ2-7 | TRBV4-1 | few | TGCGCCAGCAGCCTATCACAGGGGGCCTACTACGTCGAGCAGTACTTC | CASSLSQGAYYVEQYF
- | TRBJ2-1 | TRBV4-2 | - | TGTGCCAGCAGCCAAGCGGGCGGGAATTCCTTCAATGAGCAGTTCTTC | CASSQAGGNSFNEQFF
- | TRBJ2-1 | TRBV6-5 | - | TGTGCCAGCAGCCAGGGGGGCTACAATGAGCAGTTCTTC | CASSQGGYNEQFF
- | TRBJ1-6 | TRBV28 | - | TGTGCCAGCAGTTTAGGAGGGCTCCCCCTCCACTTT | CASSLGGLPLHF
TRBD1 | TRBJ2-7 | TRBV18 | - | TGTGCCAGCTCACCATCTCCGGGACAGGGGGTGTACGAGCAGTACTTC | CASSPSPGQGVYEQYF
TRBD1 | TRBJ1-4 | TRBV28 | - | TGTGCCAGCAGTGCCCCACAGGGGACAAATGAAAAACTGTTTTTT | CASSAPQGTNEKLFF
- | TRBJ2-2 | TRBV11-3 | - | TGTGCCAGTAAGCCGGGACAACACACCGGGGAGCTGTTTTTT | CASKPGQHTGELFF
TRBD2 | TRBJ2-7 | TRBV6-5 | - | TGTGCCAGCAGACCGGGGGAGGGGAGCTCCTACGAGCAGTACTTC | CASRPGEGSSYEQYF